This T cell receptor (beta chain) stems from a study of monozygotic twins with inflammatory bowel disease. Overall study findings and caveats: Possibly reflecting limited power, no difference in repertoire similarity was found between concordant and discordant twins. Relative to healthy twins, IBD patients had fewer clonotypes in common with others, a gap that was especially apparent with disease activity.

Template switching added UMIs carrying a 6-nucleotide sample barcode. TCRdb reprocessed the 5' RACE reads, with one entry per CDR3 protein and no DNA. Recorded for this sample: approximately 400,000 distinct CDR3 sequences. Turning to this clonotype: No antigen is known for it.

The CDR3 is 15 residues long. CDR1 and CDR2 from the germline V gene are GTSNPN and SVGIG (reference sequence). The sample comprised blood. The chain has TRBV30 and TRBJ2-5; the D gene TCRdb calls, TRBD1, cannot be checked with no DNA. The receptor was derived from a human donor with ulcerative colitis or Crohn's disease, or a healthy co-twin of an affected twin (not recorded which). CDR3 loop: CAWSRGRGSQETQYF. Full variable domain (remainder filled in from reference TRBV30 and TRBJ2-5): SQTIHQWPATLVQPVGSPLSLECTVEGTSNPNLYWYRQAAGRGLQLLFYSVGIGQISSEVPQNLSASRPQDRQFILSSKKLLLSDSGFYLCAWSRGRGSQETQYFGPGTRLLVL.